These 13 T cell receptor beta chains were all obtained from the same sample, sequenced in a study of blood T cell repertoires in COVID-19. Clones were sequenced by immunoSEQ multiplex PCR, and TCRdb holds only the in-frame ones, with some missing. The sample lists tens of thousands of clones, roughly 90% occurring once. The source material was peripheral blood. Source of these receptors: a human donor in a cohort sampled during active COVID-19.

V and J are TRBV6-5 and TRBJ1-2, with a tentative D call TRBD1 (6 bases). This CDR3 is built from 13 residues. The germline V gene encodes CDR1 MNHEY and CDR2 SVGAGI. The V end lost 3 bases, the J end lost 8 bases, and 13 bases lay between the germline ends. In nucleotides, the CDR3 is TGTGCCAGCAGTTATGGGGGCGGTAAAGGCTACACCTTC. Translation: CASSYGGGKGYTF.

V gene TRBV5-1 combines with J gene TRBJ1-1; D is undetermined. Trimming pared 2 bases from V and 1 base from J, leaving 6 bases between. CDR3 length: 13 amino acids. The germline V gene encodes CDR1 SGHRS and CDR2 YFSETQ. The CDR3 sequence: CASSFGANTEAFF. DNA for the CDR3: TGCGCCAGCAGCTTTGGAGCGAACACTGAAGCTTTCTTT. Together with reference TRBV5-1 and TRBJ1-1, the CDR3 gives the full variable domain: KAGVTQTPRYLIKTRGQQVTLSCSPISGHRSVSWYQQTPGQGLQFLFEYFSETQRNKGNFPGRFSGRQFSNSRSEMNVSTLELGDSALYLCASSFGANTEAFFGQGTRLTVV.

The chain links TRBV2 to TRBJ1-2; 8 nucleotides line up with TRBD1. V shed 8 bases, J shed 5 bases, and the junction held 4 bases outside the gene matches. The germline V gene encodes CDR1 SNHLY and CDR2 FYNNEI. This CDR3 has 12 amino acids. The CDR3 protein is CASGDRGYGYTF. The CDR3 DNA follows: TGTGCCAGCGGAGACAGGGGATATGGCTACACCTTC.

The chain uses TRBV3-1 (or the pseudogene TRBV3-2) and TRBJ2-3; 11 nucleotides line up with TRBD2. CDR3 size: 19 residues. The ends lost 4 bases at V and 6 bases at J; junction bases unmatched: 18. Germline V gives CDR1 LGHDT, CDR2 YNNKEL (reference sequence). CDR3 sequence: CASSRRSGGARRVGDTQYF. Here the CDR3 DNA reads TGTGCCAGCAGCCGCCGTAGCGGGGGGGCCAGGAGAGTAGGGGATACGCAGTATTTT.

V gene TRBV27 combines with J gene TRBJ2-1; D call uncertain. CDR1 and CDR2 (germline): MNHEY, SMNVEV (reference sequence). The V gene lost 6 bases and the J gene lost 6 bases, with 6 bases spanning the gap. This CDR3 is built from 11 residues. CDR3 sequence reads: CASRLINEQFF. The CDR3 DNA reads as TGTGCCAGCAGGCTAATCAATGAGCAGTTCTTC.

The J gene is TRBJ1-2, the V gene TRBV5-1; D may be TRBD1 (6 bases). Trimming left V 4 bases short and J 1 base short, with 11 bases between. The germline V gene has CDR1 SGHRS and CDR2 YFSETQ. The CDR3 sequence is 14 residues long. The CDR3 reads CASSPQDSNYGYTF. CDR3 nucleotides: TGCGCCAGCAGCCCCCAGGACAGTAACTATGGCTACACCTTC.

This chain connects TRBV19 to TRBJ2-7; no definite D call. V was trimmed by 5 bases and J by 2 bases, leaving 4 bases between them. Germline assignment: CDR1 LNHDA and CDR2 SQIVND (reference sequence). This CDR3 contains 11 residues. Written as DNA, the CDR3 is TGTGCCAGTAGTGACACCTACGAGCAGTACTTC. This gives the protein CASSDTYEQYF.

The DNA for the CDR3 is TGTGCCTGGAGTGTACCCAGCTCTGGAAACACCATATATTTT. This gives the protein CAWSVPSSGNTIYF. The rearrangement uses TRBV30 and TRBJ1-3; no reliable D call. CDR3 size: 14 residues. The germline V gene has CDR1 GTSNPN and CDR2 SVGIG (reference sequence). Between the trimmed V and J ends, which lost 0 bases and 0 bases, there was a span of 6 bases.

The rearrangement uses TRBV24-1 and TRBJ2-2; 7 bases align to TRBD2. This CDR3 contains 16 residues. With 2 bases clipped from V and 0 bases from J, the junction kept 2 bases outside the gene matches. Germline V lookup: CDR1 KGHDR, CDR2 SFDVKD. CDR3 protein: CATSDWGGANTGELFF. The CDR3 DNA sequence: TGTGCCACCAGTGATTGGGGGGGGGCGAACACCGGGGAGCTGTTTTTT.

Note on this clone: One end of the junction is discordant with germline, which a read error may explain. The chain has TRBV28 and TRBJ1-1; no clear D gene. Germline values: CDR1 MDHEN, CDR2 SYDVKM. There are 13 residues in the CDR3. The CDR3 sequence is CASSPPLNSEAFF. The CDR3 coding sequence is TGTGCCAGCAGTCCCCCCCTCAACAGTGAAGCTTTCTTT.

Concerning this clone: Within the sample, other DNA sequences also encode this same CDR3. The rearrangement uses TRBV18 and TRBJ2-1; 7 bases fit TRBD2. The ends lost 3 bases at V and 8 bases at J; junction bases unmatched: 1. In germline, CDR1 is KGHSH, CDR2 LQKENI. The CDR3 spans 12 residues. The DNA of the CDR3 is TGTGCCAGCTCACCGGGAGGGGATGAGCAGTTCTTC. Translated: CASSPGGDEQFF.

This clone was observed once. The chain recombines TRBV7-6 with TRBJ1-3; possible D gene TRBD1, 6 bases. CDR1 and CDR2 from the germline V gene are SGHVS and FNYEAQ. Between the trimmed V and J ends, which lost 4 bases and 4 bases, there was a span of 17 bases. The length of the CDR3 is 16 residues. The CDR3 region is CASSSRGRGWGNTIYF. CDR3 coding DNA: TGTGCCAGCAGCTCACGGGGCAGGGGATGGGGAAACACCATATATTTT.

The rearrangement uses TRBV19 and TRBJ1-1, with D unclear. There are 12 residues in the CDR3. V was trimmed by 5 bases and J by 4 bases, leaving 8 bases between them. Per germline, CDR1 LNHDA and CDR2 SQIVND (reference sequence). The chain's CDR3 is CASSSGITEAFF. The DNA of the CDR3 is TGTGCCAGTAGTTCGGGGATCACTGAAGCTTTCTTT. Based on the CDR3 plus reference TRBV19 and TRBJ1-1, the full variable domain is DGGITQSPKYLFRKEGQNVTLSCEQNLNHDAMYWYRQDPGQGLRLIYYSQIVNDFQKGDIAEGYSVSREKKESFPLTVTSAQKNPTAFYLCASSSGITEAFFGQGTRLTVV.